These 5 T cell receptor beta chains share one sample of origin, sequenced in a study of blood T cells in healthy people across ages. With a J-beta primer mix and a sample-barcoded 5' primer, a second PCR ran about 7 to 12 cycles. TCRdb recomputed calls from the 5' RACE reads with MiXCR, one row per CDR3 protein. This repertoire shows 730,000 or so distinct CDR3 sequences, 43% found once; its top ten account for about 20%. Sequencing was performed on blood. These receptors were collected from an older woman in good health.

This clonotype was seen at least ten times. The genes are TRBV24-1 and TRBJ2-3, with 10 bases matching TRBD2. CDR3 length: 15 amino acids. V was pared by 5 bases and J by 1 base, with 2 bases of the junction left unmatched. Germline CDR1 reads KGHDR; CDR2 reads SFDVKD. The CDR3 DNA reads as TGTGCCACCAGTGGGCTAGCGGGAGGCACAGATACGCAGTATTTT. Translating it yields CATSGLAGGTDTQYF.

The chain combines TRBV11-2 with TRBJ2-1; 8 bases line up with TRBD2. Germline lookup yields CDR1 SGHAT and CDR2 FQNNGV. The junction had 11 bases not matched to a gene; V was cut back by 0 bases and J by 4 bases. There are 18 residues in the CDR3. In nucleotides, the CDR3 is TGTGCCAGCAGCTTAGACCCCCATGGGGCGGGGGGATACAATGAGCAGTTCTTC. Amino acid sequence: CASSLDPHGAGGYNEQFF. The full variable domain, its missing parts supplied by reference TRBV11-2 and TRBJ2-1, is EAGVAQSPRYKIIEKRQSVAFWCNPISGHATLYWYQQILGQGPKLLIQFQNNGVVDDSQLPKDRFSAERLKGVDSTLKIQPAKLEDSAVYLCASSLDPHGAGGYNEQFFGPGTRLTVL.

The J gene is TRBJ2-5, the V gene TRBV5-1; no clear D gene. Germline CDR1 is SGHRS and CDR2 is YFSETQ. The CDR3 contains 14 residues. V was pared by 0 bases and J by 1 base, with 7 bases between. This CDR3 reads CASSLEAVQETQYF. The CDR3 region has the DNA TGCGCCAGCAGCTTGGAAGCTGTCCAAGAGACCCAGTACTTC.

The rearrangement links TRBV5-5 to TRBJ1-5; D is possibly TRBD1 (5 bases). Germline lookup yields CDR1 SGHKS and CDR2 YYEKEE (reference sequence). This CDR3 region has 15 residues. V was clipped by 5 bases and J by 0 bases, with 12 bases between them. The DNA for the CDR3 is TGTGCCAGCAGTCGGCGGGACTATAGCAATCAGCCCCAGCATTTT. Translation gives CASSRRDYSNQPQHF.

There are a few counts of this clonotype. The J gene is TRBJ2-5, the V gene TRBV2; possibly TRBD2 for D (5 bases). The germline gives CDR1 SNHLY, CDR2 FYNNEI. V lost 5 bases and J lost 1, with 17 bases in between. CDR3 size: 16 residues. In DNA, the CDR3 is TGTGCCAGCAGTTCGCCCCCAAGCAGCGGCCAAGAGACCCAGTACTTC. It yields the protein CASSSPPSSGQETQYF.